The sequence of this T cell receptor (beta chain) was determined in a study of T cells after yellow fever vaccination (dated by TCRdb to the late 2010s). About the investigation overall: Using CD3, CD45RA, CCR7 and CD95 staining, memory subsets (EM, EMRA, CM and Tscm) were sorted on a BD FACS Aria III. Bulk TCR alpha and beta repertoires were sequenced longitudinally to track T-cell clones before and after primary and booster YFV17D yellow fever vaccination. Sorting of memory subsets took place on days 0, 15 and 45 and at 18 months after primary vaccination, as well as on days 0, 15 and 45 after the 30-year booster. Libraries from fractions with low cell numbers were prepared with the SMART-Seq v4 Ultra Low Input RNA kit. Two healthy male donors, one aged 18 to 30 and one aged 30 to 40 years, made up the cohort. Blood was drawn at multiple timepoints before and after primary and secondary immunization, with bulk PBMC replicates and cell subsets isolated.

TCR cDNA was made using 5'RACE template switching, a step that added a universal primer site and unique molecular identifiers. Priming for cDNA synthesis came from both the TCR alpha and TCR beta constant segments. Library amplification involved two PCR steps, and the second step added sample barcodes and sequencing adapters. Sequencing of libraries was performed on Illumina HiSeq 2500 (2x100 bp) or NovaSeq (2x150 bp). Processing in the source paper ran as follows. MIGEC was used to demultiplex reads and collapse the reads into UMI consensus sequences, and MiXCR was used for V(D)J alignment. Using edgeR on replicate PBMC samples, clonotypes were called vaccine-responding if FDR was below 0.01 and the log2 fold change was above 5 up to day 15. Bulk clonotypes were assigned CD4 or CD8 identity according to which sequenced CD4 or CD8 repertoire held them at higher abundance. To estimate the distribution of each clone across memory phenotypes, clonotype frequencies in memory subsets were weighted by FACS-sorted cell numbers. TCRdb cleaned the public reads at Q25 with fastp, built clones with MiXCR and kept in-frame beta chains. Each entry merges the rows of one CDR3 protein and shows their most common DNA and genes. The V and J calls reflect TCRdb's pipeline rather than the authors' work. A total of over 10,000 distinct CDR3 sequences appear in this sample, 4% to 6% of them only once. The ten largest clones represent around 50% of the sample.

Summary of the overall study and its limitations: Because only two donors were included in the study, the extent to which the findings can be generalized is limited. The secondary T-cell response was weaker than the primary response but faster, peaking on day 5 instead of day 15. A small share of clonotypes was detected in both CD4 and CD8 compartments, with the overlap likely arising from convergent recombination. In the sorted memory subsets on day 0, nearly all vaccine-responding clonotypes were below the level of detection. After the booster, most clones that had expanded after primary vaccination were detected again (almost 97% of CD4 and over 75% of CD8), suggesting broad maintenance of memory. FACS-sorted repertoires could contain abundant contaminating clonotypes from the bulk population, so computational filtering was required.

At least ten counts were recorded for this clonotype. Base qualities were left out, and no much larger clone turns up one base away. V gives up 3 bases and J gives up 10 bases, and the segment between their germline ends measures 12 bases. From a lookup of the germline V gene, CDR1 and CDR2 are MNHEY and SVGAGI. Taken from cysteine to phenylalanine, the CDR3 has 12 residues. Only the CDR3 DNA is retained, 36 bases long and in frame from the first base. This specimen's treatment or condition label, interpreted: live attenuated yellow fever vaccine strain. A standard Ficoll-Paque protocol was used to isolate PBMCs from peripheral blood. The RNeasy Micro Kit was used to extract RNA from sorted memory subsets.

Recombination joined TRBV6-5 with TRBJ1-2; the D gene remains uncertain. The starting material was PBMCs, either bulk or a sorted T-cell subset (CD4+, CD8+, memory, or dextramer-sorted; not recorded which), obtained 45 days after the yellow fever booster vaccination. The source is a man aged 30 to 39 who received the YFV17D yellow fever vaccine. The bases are TGTGCCAGCAGTTATACCGGTTCGGTCTACACCTTC. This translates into CASSYTGSVYTF.